The rows below give T cell receptor beta chains drawn from one sample of a study. TCRdb used MiXCR to reprocess the 5' RACE reads, holding one entry per CDR3 protein. The table has under 65,000 distinct CDR3 sequences, about 28% seen once. Sequences were obtained from tumor-infiltrating memory CD4+ T cells sorted from the breast tumor. These receptors originate from a female donor with breast cancer. The conserved cysteine and the conserved F or W are not part of the CDR3 here. A D gene is named only where the DNA matches it firmly.

v_gene,d_gene,j_gene,CDR3aa
TRBV5-1,TRBD1,TRBJ2-2,ASSSGQVPTGELF
TRBV4-2,.,TRBJ1-1,ASSYRQEMGDTEAF
TRBV6-1,TRBD1,TRBJ2-7,ASSGQGAAEQY
TRBV20-1,.,TRBJ2-7,SASPVADSYEQY
TRBV5-5,.,TRBJ1-2,ASSLEVAGYGYT
TRBV6-2/TRBV6-3,.,TRBJ1-2,ASSDSSSGPKYGYT
TRBV5-1,TRBD1,TRBJ1-2,ASSLRTGGKDGYT
TRBV20-1,TRBD1,TRBJ2-4,SARQGTNIQY
TRBV7-7,.,TRBJ2-1,ASSRRVGASYNEQF
TRBV5-1,.,TRBJ2-1,ASSLAFGSSYNEQS
TRBV4-1,TRBD1,TRBJ1-5,ASSQLTGGNQPQH
TRBV3-1,.,TRBJ2-7,ASSHMAEQY
TRBV20-1,.,TRBJ1-1,SARVHSLNTEAC
TRBV6-5,TRBD2,TRBJ2-2,ASRAGEGELF
TRBV9,.,TRBJ1-3,ASSQYDRSSGNTIY
TRBV6-2/TRBV6-3,.,TRBJ1-1,ASSLRASMNTEAF
TRBV6-6,.,TRBJ2-6,ASSSGTQDSSGANVLT
TRBV5-8,.,TRBJ1-5,ASSLWLSNQPQH
TRBV20-1,.,TRBJ2-2,SAPKGGGYTGELF
TRBV7-3,TRBD2,TRBJ2-2,ASSFLAGRGGELF